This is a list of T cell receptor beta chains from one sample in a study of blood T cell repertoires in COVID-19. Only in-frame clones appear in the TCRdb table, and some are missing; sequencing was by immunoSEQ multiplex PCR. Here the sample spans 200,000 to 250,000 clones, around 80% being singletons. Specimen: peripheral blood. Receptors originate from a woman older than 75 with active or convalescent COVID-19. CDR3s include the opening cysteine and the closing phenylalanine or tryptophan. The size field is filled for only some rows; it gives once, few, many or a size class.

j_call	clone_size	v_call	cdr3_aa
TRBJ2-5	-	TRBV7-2	CASSDQVAGKETQYF
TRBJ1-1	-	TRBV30	CAWSTGGAKTEAFF
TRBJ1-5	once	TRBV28	CASSFFMDTFQPQHF
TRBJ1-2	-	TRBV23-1	CASSQGGSGTAIAGYTF
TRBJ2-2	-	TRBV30	CAWSVRTDTGELFF
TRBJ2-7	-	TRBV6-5	CASSPTGSSYEQYF
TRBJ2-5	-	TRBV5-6	CASSFGKGVSMGETQYF
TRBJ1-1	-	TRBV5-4	CASSPKTGGFTEAFF
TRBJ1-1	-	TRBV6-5	CASSYRDRHEAFF
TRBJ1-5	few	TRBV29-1	CSVREDRGHQPQHF
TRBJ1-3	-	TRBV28	CASSLTAGNTIYF
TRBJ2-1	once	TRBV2	CAYISGKGEGVPYNEQFF
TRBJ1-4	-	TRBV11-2	CASRKQGPLEKLFF
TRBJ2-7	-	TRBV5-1	CASSPRGLGYEQYF
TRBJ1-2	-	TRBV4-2	CASSPRTGDGYGYTF
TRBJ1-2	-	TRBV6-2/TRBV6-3	CASSSDNTGAGYTF
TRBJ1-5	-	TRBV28	CASLGGWNQPQHF
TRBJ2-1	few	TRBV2	CASSPAGGLYNEQFF
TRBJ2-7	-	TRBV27	CARHSQGFRAYEQYF
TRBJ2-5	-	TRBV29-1	CSVGEGGRETQYF
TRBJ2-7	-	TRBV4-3	CASSQGAYLGEQYF
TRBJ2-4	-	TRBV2	CASSWTSAKNIQYF
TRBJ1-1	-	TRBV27	CASSLATGSTEAFF
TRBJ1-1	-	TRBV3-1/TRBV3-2	CASSQDPDRGGEAFF
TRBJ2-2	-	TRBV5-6	CASSIPPSGRDTGELFF
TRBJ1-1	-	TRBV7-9	CASSLTATAGEAFF
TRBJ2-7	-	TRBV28	CASGGSYEQYF
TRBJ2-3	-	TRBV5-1	CASSHKGLAGVADTQYF
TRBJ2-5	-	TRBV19	CASSSRTGEGETQYF
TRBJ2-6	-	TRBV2	CASSERGKGSGANVLTF
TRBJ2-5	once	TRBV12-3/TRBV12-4	CASRRGRPETQYF